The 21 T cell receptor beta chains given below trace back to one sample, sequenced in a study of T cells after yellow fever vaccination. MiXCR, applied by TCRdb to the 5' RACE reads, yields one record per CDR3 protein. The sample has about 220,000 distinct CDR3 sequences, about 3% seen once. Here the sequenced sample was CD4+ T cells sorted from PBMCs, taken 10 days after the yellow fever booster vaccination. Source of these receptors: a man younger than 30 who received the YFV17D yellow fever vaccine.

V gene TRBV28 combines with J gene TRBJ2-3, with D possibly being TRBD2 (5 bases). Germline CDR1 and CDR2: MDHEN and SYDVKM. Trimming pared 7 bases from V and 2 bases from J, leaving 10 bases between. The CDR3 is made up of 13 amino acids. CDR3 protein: CASIPGLTDTQYF. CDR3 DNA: TGTGCCAGCATCCCCGGACTCACAGATACGCAGTATTTT.

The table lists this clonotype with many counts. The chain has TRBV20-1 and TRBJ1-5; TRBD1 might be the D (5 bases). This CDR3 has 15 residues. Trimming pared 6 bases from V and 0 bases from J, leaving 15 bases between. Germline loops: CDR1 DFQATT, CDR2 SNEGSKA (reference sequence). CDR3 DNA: TGCAGTGCCATCCAGGGTCCTTATAGCAATCAGCCCCAGCATTTT. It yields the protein CSAIQGPYSNQPQHF.

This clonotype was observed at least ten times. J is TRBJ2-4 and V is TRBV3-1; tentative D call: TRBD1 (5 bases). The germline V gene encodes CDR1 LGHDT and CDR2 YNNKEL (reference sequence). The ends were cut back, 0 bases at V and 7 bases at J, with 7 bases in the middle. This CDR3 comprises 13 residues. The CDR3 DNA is TGTGCCAGCAGCCAAGATTCAGGGAACATTCAGTACTTC. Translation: CASSQDSGNIQYF.

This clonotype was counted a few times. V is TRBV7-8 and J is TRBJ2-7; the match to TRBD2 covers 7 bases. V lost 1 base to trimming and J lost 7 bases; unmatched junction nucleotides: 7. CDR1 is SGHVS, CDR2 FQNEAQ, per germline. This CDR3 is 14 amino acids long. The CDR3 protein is CASSLVRIGGEQYV. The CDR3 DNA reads TGTGCCAGCAGCTTAGTTCGGATCGGGGGGGAGCAGTACGTC.

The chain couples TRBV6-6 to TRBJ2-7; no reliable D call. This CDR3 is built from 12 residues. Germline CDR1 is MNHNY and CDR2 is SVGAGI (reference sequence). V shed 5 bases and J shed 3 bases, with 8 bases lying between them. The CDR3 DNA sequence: TGTGCCAGCAGTGCAGAGATCTACGAGCAGTACTTC. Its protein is CASSAEIYEQYF.

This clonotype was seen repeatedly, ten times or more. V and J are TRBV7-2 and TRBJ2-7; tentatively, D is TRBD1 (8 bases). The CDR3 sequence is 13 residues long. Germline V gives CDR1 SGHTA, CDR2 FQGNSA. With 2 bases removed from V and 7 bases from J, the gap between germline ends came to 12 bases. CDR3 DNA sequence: TGTGCCAGCAGCTTACAACAGGGGGGGGAGCAGTACTTC. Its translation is CASSLQQGGEQYF.

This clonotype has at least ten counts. In nucleotides, the CDR3 is TGTGCCAGCAGCCATAGCTATAGCGAGCAGTACTTC. Protein product: CASSHSYSEQYF. This chain joins TRBV7-2 and TRBJ2-7, with unresolved D. Germline V CDR1 and CDR2: SGHTA, FQGNSA. The V end was cut by 5 bases, the J end by 6 bases, with 11 bases between. The CDR3 is made up of 12 amino acids.

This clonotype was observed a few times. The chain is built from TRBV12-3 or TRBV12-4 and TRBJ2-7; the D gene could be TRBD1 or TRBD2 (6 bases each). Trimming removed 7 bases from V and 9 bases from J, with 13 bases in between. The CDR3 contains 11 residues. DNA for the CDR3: TGTGCCAGCAAATCACAGGGACTGCAGTACTTC. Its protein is CASKSQGLQYF.

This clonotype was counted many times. The chain's CDR3 is CSVPYLPDRATEAFF. The DNA of the CDR3 is TGCAGCGTTCCCTACCTCCCCGACAGGGCCACTGAAGCTTTCTTT. The rearrangement uses TRBV29-1 and TRBJ1-1; 7 bases match TRBD1. V shed 5 bases and J 4 bases; nucleotides not matched to a gene: 13. In germline, CDR1 is SQVTM, CDR2 ANQGSEA. The CDR3 consists of 15 residues.

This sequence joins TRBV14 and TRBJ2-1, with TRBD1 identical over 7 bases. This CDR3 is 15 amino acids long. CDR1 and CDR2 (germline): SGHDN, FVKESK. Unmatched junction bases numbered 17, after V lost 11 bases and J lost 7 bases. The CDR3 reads CASRTWQGVGNEQFF. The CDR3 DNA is TGTGCCTCCCGAACCTGGCAGGGGGTAGGTAATGAGCAGTTCTTC.

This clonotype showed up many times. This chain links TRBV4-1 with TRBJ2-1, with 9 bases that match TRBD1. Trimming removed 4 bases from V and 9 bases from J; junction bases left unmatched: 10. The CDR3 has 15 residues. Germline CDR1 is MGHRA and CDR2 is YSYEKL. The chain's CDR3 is CASSPDRGRYSEQFF. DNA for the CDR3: TGCGCCAGCAGCCCGGACAGGGGAAGGTATAGTGAGCAGTTCTTC.

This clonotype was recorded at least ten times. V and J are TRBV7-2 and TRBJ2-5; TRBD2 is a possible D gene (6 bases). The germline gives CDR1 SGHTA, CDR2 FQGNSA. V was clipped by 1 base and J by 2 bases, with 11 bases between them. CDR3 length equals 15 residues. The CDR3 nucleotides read TGTGCCAGCAGCTTAGTTGCGGGGCGACAAGAGACCCAGTACTTC. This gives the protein CASSLVAGRQETQYF.

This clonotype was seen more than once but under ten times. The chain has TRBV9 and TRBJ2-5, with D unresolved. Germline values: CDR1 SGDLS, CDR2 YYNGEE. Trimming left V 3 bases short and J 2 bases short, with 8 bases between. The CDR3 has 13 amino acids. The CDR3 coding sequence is TGTGCCAGCAGCGACGGGCCACAAGAGACCCAGTACTTC. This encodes CASSDGPQETQYF.

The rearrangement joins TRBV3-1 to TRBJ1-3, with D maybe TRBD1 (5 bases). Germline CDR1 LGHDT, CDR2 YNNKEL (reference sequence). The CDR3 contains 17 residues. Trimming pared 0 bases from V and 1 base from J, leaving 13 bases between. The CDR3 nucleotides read TGTGCCAGCAGCCAAGATTCCGCAGGGTGGTCTGGAAACACCATATATTTT. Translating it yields CASSQDSAGWSGNTIYF.

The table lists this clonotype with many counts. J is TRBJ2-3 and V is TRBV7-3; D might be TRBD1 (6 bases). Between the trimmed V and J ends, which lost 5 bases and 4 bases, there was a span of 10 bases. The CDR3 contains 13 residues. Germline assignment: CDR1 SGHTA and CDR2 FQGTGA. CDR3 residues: CASSTRQADTQYF. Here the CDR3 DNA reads TGTGCCAGCAGCACCCGACAGGCAGATACGCAGTATTTT.

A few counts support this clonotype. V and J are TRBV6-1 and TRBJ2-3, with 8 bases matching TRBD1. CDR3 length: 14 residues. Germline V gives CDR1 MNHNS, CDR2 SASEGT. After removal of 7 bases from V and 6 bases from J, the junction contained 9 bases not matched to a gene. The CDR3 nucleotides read TGTGCCAGCACCTGGACAGGGAGAAAGGATACGCAGTATTTT. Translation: CASTWTGRKDTQYF.

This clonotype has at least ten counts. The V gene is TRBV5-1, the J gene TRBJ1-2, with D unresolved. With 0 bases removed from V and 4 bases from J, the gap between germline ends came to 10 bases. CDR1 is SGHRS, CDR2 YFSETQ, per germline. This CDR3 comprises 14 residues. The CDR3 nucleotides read TGCGCCAGCAGCTTGGGTCAGGAGATCTATGGCTACACCTTC. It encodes CASSLGQEIYGYTF.

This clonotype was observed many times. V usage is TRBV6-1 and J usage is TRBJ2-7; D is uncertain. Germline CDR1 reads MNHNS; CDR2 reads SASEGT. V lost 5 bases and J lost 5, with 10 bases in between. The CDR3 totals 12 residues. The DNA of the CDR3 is TGTGCCAGCAGTCGTGACGGCGACGAGCAGTACTTC. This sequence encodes CASSRDGDEQYF.

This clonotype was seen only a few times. For the CDR3, the DNA is TGTGCCAGCAGCCCTACCCCGGGGCCGAACACCGGGGAGCTGTTTTTT. Translating it yields CASSPTPGPNTGELFF. The rearrangement links TRBV7-3 to TRBJ2-2; D assignment may be TRBD1 or TRBD2 (5 bases each). CDR1 is SGHTA and CDR2 is FQGTGA in the germline V gene. V gave up 5 bases and J gave up 0 bases, with 13 bases separating them. The CDR3 extends over 16 amino acids. Full variable domain (rest looked up from reference TRBV7-3 and TRBJ2-2): GAGVSQTPSNKVTEKGKYVELRCDPISGHTALYWYRQSLGQGPEFLIYFQGTGAADDSGLPNDRFFAVRPEGSVSTLKIQRTERGDSAVYLCASSPTPGPNTGELFFGEGSRLTVL.

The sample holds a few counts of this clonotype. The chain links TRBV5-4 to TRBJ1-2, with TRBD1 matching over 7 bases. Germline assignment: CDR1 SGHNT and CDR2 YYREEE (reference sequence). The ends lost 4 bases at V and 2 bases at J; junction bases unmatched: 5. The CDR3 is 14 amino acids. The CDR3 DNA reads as TGTGCCAGCAGCCCGAGGGGGCAAAACTATGGCTACACCTTC. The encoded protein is CASSPRGQNYGYTF.

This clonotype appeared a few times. Written as DNA, the CDR3 is TGCGCCAGCAGCCAAGATCTCAGGGGGCCCTATGGCTACACCTTC. Amino acid sequence: CASSQDLRGPYGYTF. This chain links TRBV4-1 with TRBJ1-2, with 8 nucleotides matching TRBD1. The length of the CDR3 is 15 residues. CDR1 MGHRA and CDR2 YSYEKL come from the germline V gene. Trimming removed 0 bases from V and 4 bases from J; junction bases left unmatched: 4.